The TCR beta chain under discussion was sequenced for a study of T cell repertoires in cytomegalovirus infection. Across the whole study: Newly reported HLA-C-restricted and thoroughly characterized HLA-B-restricted CMV epitopes were employed. Indications came from public TCR beta signatures; they pointed to CMV infection and to a matching HLA type. General study points: Public TCR beta family frequency separated CMV-and-HLA carriers, including in an independent cohort. What dominated the ex vivo response were HLA-C-restricted CMV-specific TCR beta clonotypes.

About this clonotype: Antigen specificity is unknown.

CDR3 length equals 17 residues. Germline CDR1 is SGHRS and CDR2 is YFSETQ. V lost 2 bases to trimming and J lost 1 base; unmatched junction nucleotides: 5. TCRdb re-analysed the reads in MiXCR, keeping a single row per CDR3 protein. Among around 300,000 distinct CDR3 sequences listed, around 25% were seen once. The V call is TRBV5-1, the J call TRBJ2-5; 13 bases map to TRBD2. Sequenced material: cultured PBMCs, taken from culture after CMV antigen stimulation. This sequence originates from a human donor in good health (CMV status not recorded). Some clones in this sample may be carry-over from other donors' samples. CDR3 sequence: CASSFWTSGRVQETQYF. The CDR3 DNA follows: TGCGCCAGCAGCTTTTGGACTAGCGGGAGAGTCCAAGAGACCCAGTACTTC.